One sample yielded the 6 T cell receptor beta chains listed below, sequenced in a study of cytomegalovirus exposure and HLA in healthy donors. With 60 Vbeta and 13 Jbeta primers, the PCR was carried out. Sequenced by immunoSEQ multiplex PCR; TCRdb stores in-frame clones only, minus some. Among over 100,000 clones listed, roughly 80% were seen once. Sequencing used PBMCs. Every receptor here comes from a young woman in good health and CMV-seropositive.

The chain uses TRBV27 and TRBJ2-5; D call uncertain. This CDR3 contains 17 residues. The germline V gene encodes CDR1 MNHEY and CDR2 SMNVEV (reference sequence). The V and J ends lost 2 bases and 2 bases respectively, with 18 bases between them. CDR3 DNA sequence: TGTGCCAGCAGTTTAATCCCGAGGCCGGCAAAGCAAGAGACCCAGTACTTC. As protein: CASSLIPRPAKQETQYF.

The chain uses TRBV5-1 and TRBJ2-7; tentatively, D is TRBD1 (6 bases). Per germline, CDR1 SGHRS and CDR2 YFSETQ. CDR3 size: 14 residues. Trimming stripped 3 bases from V and 6 bases from J, with 16 bases between. CDR3 nucleotides: TGCGCCAGCAGCTATCAGGGGAATTTGTGCGAGCAGTACTTC. It specifies CASSYQGNLCEQYF.

The rearrangement uses TRBV28 and TRBJ1-2; the match to TRBD1 covers 7 bases. Germline V gives CDR1 MDHEN, CDR2 SYDVKM. This CDR3 has 14 amino acids. V was pared by 7 bases and J by 0 bases, with 5 bases of the junction left unmatched. CDR3 region: CASTWTGANYGYTF. The CDR3 DNA is TGTGCCAGCACCTGGACAGGAGCTAACTATGGCTACACCTTC.

V is TRBV6-6 and J is TRBJ1-5; TRBD1 is a possible D gene (6 bases). The CDR3 is made up of 13 amino acids. Germline V lookup: CDR1 MNHNY, CDR2 SVGAGI (reference sequence). The V end was cut by 7 bases, the J end by 8 bases, with 15 bases between. The CDR3 sequence: CASTERGGKPQHF. The CDR3 DNA reads TGTGCCAGCACCGAACGGGGGGGCAAGCCCCAGCATTTT.

The genes are TRBV29-1 and TRBJ2-5; 7 positions agree with TRBD1. CDR1 SQVTM and CDR2 ANQGSEA come from the germline V gene. There are 15 residues in the CDR3. Unmatched junction bases numbered 12, after V lost 6 bases and J lost 2 bases. The CDR3 here is CSVQSPGTAQETQYF. DNA of the CDR3: TGCAGCGTCCAAAGTCCCGGGACAGCTCAAGAGACCCAGTACTTC.

The rearrangement links TRBV6-5 to TRBJ2-1; D is possibly TRBD2 (5 bases). Germline values: CDR1 MNHEY, CDR2 SVGAGI. The CDR3 is 11 residues long. V gave up 4 bases and J gave up 10 bases, with 8 bases separating them. The CDR3 loop is CASSFSGEQFF. DNA of the CDR3: TGTGCCAGCAGTTTTTCGGGAGAGCAGTTCTTC.